Listed here are 5 T cell receptor beta chains from one sample, sequenced in a study of blood T cell repertoires in COVID-19. Produced via immunoSEQ multiplex PCR; TCRdb's table is partial and in-frame only. The sample includes about 88,000 clones, 70% to 90% seen only once; the top ten take over 2.5%. Sequencing was performed on peripheral blood. The receptors shown here come from an elderly woman with acute or convalescent COVID-19.

This clone was observed a handful of times. This chain links TRBV2 with TRBJ2-7; 10 nucleotides match TRBD2. From germline, CDR1 is SNHLY and CDR2 FYNNEI. CDR3 size: 15 residues. V trimming: 7 bases; J trimming: 3 bases; junction bases outside the gene matches: 9. CDR3 residues: CASTPQGLASYEQYF. Written as DNA, the CDR3 is TGTGCCAGCACCCCGCAGGGACTAGCGAGCTACGAGCAGTACTTC.

The rearrangement links TRBV10-3 to TRBJ1-2; 9 bases are shared with TRBD1. CDR1 is ENHRY, CDR2 SYGVKD, per germline. The trim removed 6 bases at V and 6 bases at J, leaving 11 bases unmatched. The CDR3 extends over 15 amino acids. Here the CDR3 reads CAISVLSGQGHGYTF. In nucleotides, the CDR3 is TGTGCCATCAGCGTACTCTCGGGACAGGGCCATGGCTACACCTTC.

The chain has TRBV27 and TRBJ1-2; possible D gene TRBD1, 6 bases. This CDR3 has 13 residues. V shed 7 bases and J shed 2 bases, with 11 bases lying between them. Germline V CDR1 and CDR2: MNHEY, SMNVEV (reference sequence). The CDR3: CASKETGNYGYTF. The CDR3 DNA reads TGTGCCAGCAAGGAAACAGGGAACTATGGCTACACCTTC.

The rearrangement uses TRBV7-2 and TRBJ1-5, with 7 bases aligning to TRBD1. This CDR3 has 16 residues. V shed 1 base and J 1 base; nucleotides not matched to a gene: 4. CDR1 and CDR2 (germline): SGHTA, FQGNSA. This CDR3 reads CASSLVGGRSNQPQHF. In DNA form, the CDR3 reads TGTGCCAGCAGCTTAGTAGGGGGCAGGAGCAATCAGCCCCAGCATTTT.

This clone was counted once. This chain joins TRBV5-4 and TRBJ2-3; TRBD2 matches 12 bases. The CDR3 loop spans 15 amino acids. V shed 4 bases, J shed 3 bases, and the junction held 3 bases outside the gene matches. Germline V lookup: CDR1 SGHNT, CDR2 YYREEE (reference sequence). The CDR3 protein is CASSPSGGATDTQYF. In nucleotides, the CDR3 is TGTGCCAGCAGCCCTAGCGGGGGGGCGACAGATACGCAGTATTTT.